The rows below give T cell receptor beta chains drawn from one sample of a study of T cell responses to AZD1222 COVID-19 vaccine. Only in-frame clones appear in the TCRdb table, and some are missing; sequencing was by immunoSEQ multiplex PCR. The sample lists roughly 140,000 clones; approximately 86% were seen once. The sample consisted of peripheral blood, taken on day 0 of AZD1222 vaccination. These receptors came from an adult in good health. Both conserved end residues are trimmed from each CDR3.

TRBJ2-4	TRBV12-3/TRBV12-4	11	ASSLTGVNIQY
TRBJ1-1	TRBV7-8	13	ASSFRGSGNTEAF
TRBJ2-7	TRBV5-1	13	ASSFRQGDNYEQY
TRBJ2-3	TRBV21-1	16	ASRPGLAGAHSTDTQY
TRBJ1-1	TRBV5-4	12	ASSTQLMNTEAF
TRBJ2-3	TRBV9	14	ASSVAPGHGTDTQY
TRBJ1-6	TRBV11-2	12	ASSPTKGRMTLH
TRBJ1-2	TRBV2	13	ASSEARGLAGGYT
TRBJ1-5	TRBV12-3/TRBV12-4	10	ASSSGDQPQH
TRBJ1-1	TRBV12-3/TRBV12-4	11	ASSLVWSGLAF
TRBJ2-3	TRBV9	14	ASSVASSGYTDTQY